This T cell receptor (beta chain) was identified during a study of T-cell reconstitution after alpha-beta-depleted transplantation in children. This clonotype was seen only a few times. For TCRbeta, the library was prepared with unique molecular identifiers. TCRdb independently ran MiXCR on the PCR reads; one entry per CDR3 protein. This sample yields about 1,000,000 distinct CDR3 sequences, of which about 29% are seen a single time; roughly 30% belongs to the top ten. Germline V CDR1 and CDR2: DFQATT, SNEGSKA (reference sequence). There are 15 residues in the CDR3. V lost 1 base and J 0 bases, leaving 11 bases between the germline ends.

The sample here was PBMCs, mostly from graft donor cells, taken 360 days after TCRalphabeta/CD19-depleted stem cell transplant. This TCR came from a boy younger than two who had a stem cell transplant for SCID, so the T cells may come from the graft donor. The chain recombines TRBV20-1 with TRBJ2-3; a weak D match, TRBD2 (6 bases). The CDR3 loop reads CSARAASVSTDTQYF. For the CDR3, the DNA is TGCAGTGCTAGAGCTGCTAGCGTTAGCACAGATACGCAGTATTTT.